The present T cell receptor beta chain was sequenced within a study of OX40 agonist ivuxolimab in advanced cancers. The wider study: Every 2 weeks, patients got intravenous ivuxolimab at one of six dose levels (0.01-10 mg/kg). Three dose-escalation patients had partial responses: one with hepatocellular carcinoma and two with cutaneous melanoma.

The ends were cut back, 7 bases at V and 3 bases at J, with 13 bases in the middle. Germline V gives CDR1 SQVTM, CDR2 ANQGSEA. The CDR3 runs 13 residues. Regarding the study as a whole: At doses 0.1 to 3.0 mg/kg, CD4+ and CD8+ clones expanded. CD4+ T cells averaged fewer expanded clones than CD8+ T cells.

This table comes from immunoSEQ multiplex PCR, and its TCRdb copy is limited to in-frame clones, with some not included. The profile shows approximately 64,000 clones, around 90% of them singletons. Details on this clone: The antigen is undetermined.

V gene TRBV29-1 combines with J gene TRBJ2-1, with D unclear. The sequencing used CD4+ or CD8+ T cells sorted from blood, collected in a trial of the OX40 agonist ivuxolimab. This sequence originates from an adult with an advanced solid tumor such as melanoma, head and neck, liver or kidney cancer. Here the CDR3 DNA reads TGCAGCGCCACGCCCCCTGGCTACAATGAGCAGTTCTTC. It yields the protein CSATPPGYNEQFF.